This T cell receptor (beta chain) was sequenced during a study of molecular identifiers for immune sequencing clone quantification. One entry per CDR3 protein results from TCRdb running MiXCR on the PCR reads. The sample holds fewer than 350,000 distinct CDR3 sequences; about 22% are singletons and the top ten take 0.65% to 0.75%. About this clonotype: The antigen remains unidentified.

Findings of the study overall: Sizes of highly expanded clones could be underestimated through identical TCRs sharing a barcode.

Sequenced sample: naive CD8+ T cells from blood, with Jurkat cell RNA spiked in. Subset: FACS-sorted CD8+CD4-CCR7+CD45RA+ naive T cells. The TCR sequence derives from a human donor in good health. Some libraries in this study had Jurkat cell RNA spiked in.

The CDR3 coding sequence is TGTGCCAGTAGTATAGGGGACAGGGGAAACAATGAGCAGTTCTTC. The encoded protein is CASSIGDRGNNEQFF. V gene TRBV19 combines with J gene TRBJ2-1, with 10 bases aligning to TRBD1. V lost 1 base, J lost 5 bases, and 2 bases stayed unmatched. The length of the CDR3 is 15 residues. CDR1 and CDR2 (germline): LNHDA, SQIVND (reference sequence).